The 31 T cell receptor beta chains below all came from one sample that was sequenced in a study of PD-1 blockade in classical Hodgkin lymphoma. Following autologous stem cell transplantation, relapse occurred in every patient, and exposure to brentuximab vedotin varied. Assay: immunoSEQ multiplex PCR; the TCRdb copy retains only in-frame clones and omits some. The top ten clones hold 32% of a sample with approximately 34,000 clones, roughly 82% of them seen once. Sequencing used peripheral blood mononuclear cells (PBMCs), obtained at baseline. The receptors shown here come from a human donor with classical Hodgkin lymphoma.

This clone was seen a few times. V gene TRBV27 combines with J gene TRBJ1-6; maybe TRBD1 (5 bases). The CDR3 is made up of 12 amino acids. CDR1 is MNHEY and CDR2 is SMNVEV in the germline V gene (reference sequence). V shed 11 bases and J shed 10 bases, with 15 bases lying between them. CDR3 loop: CASGGTGSPLHF. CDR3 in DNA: TGTGCCTCGGGAGGGACTGGGTCACCCCTCCACTTT.

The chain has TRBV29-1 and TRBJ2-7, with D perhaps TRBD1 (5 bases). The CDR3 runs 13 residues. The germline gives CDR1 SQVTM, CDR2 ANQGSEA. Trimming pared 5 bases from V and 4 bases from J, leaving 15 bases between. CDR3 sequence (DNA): TGCAGCGTTCCAGGGCAGAGCGAGTACGAGCAGTACTTC. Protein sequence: CSVPGQSEYEQYF.

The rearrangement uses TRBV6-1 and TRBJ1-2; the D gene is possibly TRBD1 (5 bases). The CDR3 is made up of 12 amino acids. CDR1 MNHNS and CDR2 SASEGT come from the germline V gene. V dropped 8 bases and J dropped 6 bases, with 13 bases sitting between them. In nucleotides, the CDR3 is TGTGCCAGCGGGACGGCTCATCATGGCTACACCTTC. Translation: CASGTAHHGYTF.

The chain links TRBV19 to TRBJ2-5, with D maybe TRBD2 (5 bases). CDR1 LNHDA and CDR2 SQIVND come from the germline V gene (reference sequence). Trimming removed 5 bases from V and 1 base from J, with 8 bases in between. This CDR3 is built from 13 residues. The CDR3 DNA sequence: TGTGCCAGTAGTTTCGGGGTCCAAGAGACCCAGTACTTC. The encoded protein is CASSFGVQETQYF.

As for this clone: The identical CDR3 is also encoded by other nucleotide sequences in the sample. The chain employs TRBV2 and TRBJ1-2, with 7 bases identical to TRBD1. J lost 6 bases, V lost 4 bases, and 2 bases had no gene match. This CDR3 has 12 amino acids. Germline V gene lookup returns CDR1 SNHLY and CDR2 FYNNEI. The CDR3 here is CASSGQGDGYTF. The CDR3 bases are TGTGCCAGCAGTGGGCAGGGGGATGGCTACACCTTC.

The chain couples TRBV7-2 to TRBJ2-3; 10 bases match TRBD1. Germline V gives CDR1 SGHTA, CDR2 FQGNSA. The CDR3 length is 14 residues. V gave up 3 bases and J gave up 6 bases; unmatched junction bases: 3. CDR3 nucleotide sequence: TGTGCCAGCAGCTTGGGGACAGGGGCGGATACGCAGTATTTT. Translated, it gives CASSLGTGADTQYF.

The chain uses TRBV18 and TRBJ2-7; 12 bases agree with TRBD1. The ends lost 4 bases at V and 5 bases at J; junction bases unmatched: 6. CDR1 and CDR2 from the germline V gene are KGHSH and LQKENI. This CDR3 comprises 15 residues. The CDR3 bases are TGTGCCAGCTCACACGGGACAGGGGGCAGGGACGAGCAGTACTTC. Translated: CASSHGTGGRDEQYF. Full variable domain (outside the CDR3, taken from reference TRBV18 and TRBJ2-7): NAGVMQNPRHLVRRRGQEARLRCSPMKGHSHVYWYRQLPEEGLKFMVYLQKENIIDESGMPKERFSAEFPKEGPSILRIQQVVRGDSAAYFCASSHGTGGRDEQYFGPGTRLTVT.

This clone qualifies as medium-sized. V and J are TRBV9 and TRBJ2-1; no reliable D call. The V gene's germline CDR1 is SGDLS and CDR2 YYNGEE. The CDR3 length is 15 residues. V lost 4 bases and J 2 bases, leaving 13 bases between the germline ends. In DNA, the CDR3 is TGTGCCAGCAGCTCCCTTGGTGGCACCTACAATGAGCAGTTCTTC. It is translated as CASSSLGGTYNEQFF.

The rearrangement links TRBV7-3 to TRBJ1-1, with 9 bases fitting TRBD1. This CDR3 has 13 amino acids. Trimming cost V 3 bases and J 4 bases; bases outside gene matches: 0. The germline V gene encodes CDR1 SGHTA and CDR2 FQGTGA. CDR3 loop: CASSLGQGTEAFF. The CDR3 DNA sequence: TGTGCCAGCAGCTTGGGACAGGGCACTGAAGCTTTCTTT.

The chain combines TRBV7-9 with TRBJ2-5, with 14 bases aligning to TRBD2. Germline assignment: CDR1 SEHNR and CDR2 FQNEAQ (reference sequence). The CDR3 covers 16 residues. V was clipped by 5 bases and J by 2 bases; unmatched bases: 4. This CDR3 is CASSGTSGGLQETQYF. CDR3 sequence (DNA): TGTGCCAGCAGCGGGACTAGCGGGGGCCTTCAAGAGACCCAGTACTTC. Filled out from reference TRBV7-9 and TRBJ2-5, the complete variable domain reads DTGVSQNPRHKITKRGQNVTFRCDPISEHNRLYWYRQTLGQGPEFLTYFQNEAQLEKSRLLSDRFSAERPKGSFSTLEIQRTEQGDSAMYLCASSGTSGGLQETQYFGPGTRLLVL.

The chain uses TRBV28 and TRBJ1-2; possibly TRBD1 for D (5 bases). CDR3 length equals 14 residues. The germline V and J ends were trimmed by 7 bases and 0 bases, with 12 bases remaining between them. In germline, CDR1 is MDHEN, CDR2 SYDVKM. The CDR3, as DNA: TGTGCCAGCAACGTTCCGGGGGCTAACTATGGCTACACCTTC. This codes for CASNVPGANYGYTF.

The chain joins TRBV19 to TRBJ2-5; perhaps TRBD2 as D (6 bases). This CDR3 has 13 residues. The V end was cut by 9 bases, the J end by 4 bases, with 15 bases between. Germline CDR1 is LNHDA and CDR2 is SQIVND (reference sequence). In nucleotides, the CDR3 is TGTGCCAGCCACGGGGGACGGGGAGAGACCCAGTACTTC. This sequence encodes CASHGGRGETQYF.

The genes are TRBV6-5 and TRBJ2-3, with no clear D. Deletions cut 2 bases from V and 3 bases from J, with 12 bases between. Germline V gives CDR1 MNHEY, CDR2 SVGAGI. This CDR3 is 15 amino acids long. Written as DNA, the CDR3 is TGTGCCAGCAGTTACAGATATCTGACGACAGATACGCAGTATTTT. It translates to CASSYRYLTTDTQYF.

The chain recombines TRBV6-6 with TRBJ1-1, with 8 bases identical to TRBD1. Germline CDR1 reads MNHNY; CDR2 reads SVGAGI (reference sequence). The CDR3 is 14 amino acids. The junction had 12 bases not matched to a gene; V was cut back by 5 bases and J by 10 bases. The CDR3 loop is CASSPFLPQGAAFF. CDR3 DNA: TGTGCCAGCAGTCCCTTCCTCCCCCAGGGGGCAGCTTTCTTT.

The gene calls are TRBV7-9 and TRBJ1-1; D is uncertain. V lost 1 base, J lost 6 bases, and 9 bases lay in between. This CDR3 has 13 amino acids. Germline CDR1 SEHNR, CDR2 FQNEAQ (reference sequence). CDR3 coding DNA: TGTGCCAGCAGCTTAGAGACACCATCTGAAGCTTTCTTT. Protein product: CASSLETPSEAFF.

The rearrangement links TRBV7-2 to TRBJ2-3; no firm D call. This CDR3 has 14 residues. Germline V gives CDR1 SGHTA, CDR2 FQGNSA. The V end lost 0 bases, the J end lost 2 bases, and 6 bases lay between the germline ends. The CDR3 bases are TGTGCCAGCAGCTTAGCGCGCTCCACAGATACGCAGTATTTT. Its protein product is CASSLARSTDTQYF.

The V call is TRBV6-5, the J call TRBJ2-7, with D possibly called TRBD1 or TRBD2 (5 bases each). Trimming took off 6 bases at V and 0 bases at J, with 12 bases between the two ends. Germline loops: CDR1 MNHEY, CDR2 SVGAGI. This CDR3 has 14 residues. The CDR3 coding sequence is TGTGCCAGCAGGGGGACGGCTAGCTCCTACGAGCAGTACTTC. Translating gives CASRGTASSYEQYF.

The CDR3 sequence: CASSPRGQSGANVLTF. DNA for the CDR3: TGTGCCAGCTCACCAAGGGGACAGTCAGGGGCCAACGTCCTGACTTTC. The rearrangement joins TRBV18 to TRBJ2-6, with 7 bases matching TRBD1. This CDR3 spans 16 amino acids. Germline V lookup: CDR1 KGHSH, CDR2 LQKENI. Trimming took 2 bases from V and 4 from J; bases not matched to a gene: 5.

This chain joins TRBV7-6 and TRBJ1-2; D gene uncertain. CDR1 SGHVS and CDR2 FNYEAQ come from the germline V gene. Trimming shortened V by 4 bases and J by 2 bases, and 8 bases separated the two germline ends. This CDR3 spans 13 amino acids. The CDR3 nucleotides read TGTGCCAGCAGCTCCGGGATCAACTATGGCTACACCTTC. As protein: CASSSGINYGYTF.

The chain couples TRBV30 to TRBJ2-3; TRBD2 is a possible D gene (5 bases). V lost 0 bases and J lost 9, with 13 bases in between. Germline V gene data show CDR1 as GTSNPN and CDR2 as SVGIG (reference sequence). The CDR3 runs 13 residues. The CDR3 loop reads CAWSVTGLGTQYF. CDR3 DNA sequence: TGTGCCTGGAGTGTGACGGGATTAGGCACGCAGTATTTT.

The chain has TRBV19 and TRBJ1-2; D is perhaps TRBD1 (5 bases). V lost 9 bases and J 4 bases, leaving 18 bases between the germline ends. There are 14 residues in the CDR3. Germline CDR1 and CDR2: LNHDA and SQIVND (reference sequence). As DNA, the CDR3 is TGTGCCAGCACCGGGACGGCCGATTCCTATGGCTACACCTTC. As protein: CASTGTADSYGYTF.

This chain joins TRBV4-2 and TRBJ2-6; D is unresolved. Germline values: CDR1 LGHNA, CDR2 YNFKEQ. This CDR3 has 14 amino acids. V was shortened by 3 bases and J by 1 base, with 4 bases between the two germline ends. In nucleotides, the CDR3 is TGTGCCAGCAGCCAGGCTTCTGGGGCCAACGTCCTGACTTTC. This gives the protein CASSQASGANVLTF.

CDR3: CASTVGQVFYNEQFF. The CDR3 DNA sequence: TGTGCCAGCACTGTGGGACAGGTGTTCTACAATGAGCAGTTCTTC. The V and J genes are TRBV2 and TRBJ2-1; 8 nucleotides match TRBD1. CDR1 and CDR2 from the germline V gene are SNHLY and FYNNEI. The V and J ends lost 7 bases and 3 bases, in that order; junction bases with no gene match: 8. The CDR3 sequence is 15 residues long.

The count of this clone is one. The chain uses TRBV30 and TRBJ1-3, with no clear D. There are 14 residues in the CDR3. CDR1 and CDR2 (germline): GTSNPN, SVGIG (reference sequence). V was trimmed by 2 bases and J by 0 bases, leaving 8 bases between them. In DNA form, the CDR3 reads TGTGCCTGGAGTACGGGAAACTCTGGAAACACCATATATTTT. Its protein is CAWSTGNSGNTIYF.

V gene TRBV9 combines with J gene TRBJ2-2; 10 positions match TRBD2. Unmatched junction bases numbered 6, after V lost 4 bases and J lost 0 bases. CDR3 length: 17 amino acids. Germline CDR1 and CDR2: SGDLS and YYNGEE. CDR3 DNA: TGTGCCAGCAGCACACGAACTAGCGGGGCGAACACCGGGGAGCTGTTTTTT. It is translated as CASSTRTSGANTGELFF.

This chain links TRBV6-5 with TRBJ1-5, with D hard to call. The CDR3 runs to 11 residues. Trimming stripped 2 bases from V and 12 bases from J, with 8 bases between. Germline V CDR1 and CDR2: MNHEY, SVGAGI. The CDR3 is CASSYQGHQHF. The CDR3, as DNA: TGTGCCAGCAGTTACCAAGGGCACCAGCATTTT.

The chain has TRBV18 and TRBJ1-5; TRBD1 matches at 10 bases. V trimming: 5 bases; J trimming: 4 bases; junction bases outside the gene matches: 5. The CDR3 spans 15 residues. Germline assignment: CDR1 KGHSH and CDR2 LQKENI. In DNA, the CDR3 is TGTGCCAGCTCATCCGGGACAGGGGTTAATCAGCCCCAGCATTTT. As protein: CASSSGTGVNQPQHF.

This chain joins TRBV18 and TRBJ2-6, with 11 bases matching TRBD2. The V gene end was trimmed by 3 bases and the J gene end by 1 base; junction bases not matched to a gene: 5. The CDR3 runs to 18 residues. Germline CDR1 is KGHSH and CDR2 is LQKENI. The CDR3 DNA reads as TGTGCCAGCTCACCTCAGGGACTAGCGGCTTCTGGGGCCAACGTCCTGACTTTC. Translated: CASSPQGLAASGANVLTF.

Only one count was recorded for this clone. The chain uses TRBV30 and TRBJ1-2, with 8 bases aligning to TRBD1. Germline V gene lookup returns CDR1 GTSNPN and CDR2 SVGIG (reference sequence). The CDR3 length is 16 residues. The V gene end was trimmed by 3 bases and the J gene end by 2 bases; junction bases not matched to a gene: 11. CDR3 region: CAWSSTQTGENYGYTF. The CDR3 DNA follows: TGTGCCTGGAGCTCTACTCAGACAGGGGAAAACTATGGCTACACCTTC.

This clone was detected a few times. CDR3 sequence: CASSLQGSTEAFF. The CDR3 DNA sequence: TGTGCCAGCAGCTTACAGGGGAGCACTGAAGCTTTCTTT. The chain carries TRBV11-3 and TRBJ1-1, with a weak D call TRBD1 (6 bases). Looked up from germline, CDR1 is SGHNT and CDR2 is YENEEA. Trimming stripped 2 bases from V and 4 bases from J, with 8 bases between. This CDR3 has 13 amino acids.

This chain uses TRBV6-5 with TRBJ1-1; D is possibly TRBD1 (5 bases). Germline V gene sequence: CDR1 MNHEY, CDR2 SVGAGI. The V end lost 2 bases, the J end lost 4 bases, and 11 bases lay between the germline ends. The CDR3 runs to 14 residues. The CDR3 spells CASSYIEGFTEAFF. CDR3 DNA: TGTGCCAGCAGTTACATAGAGGGGTTCACTGAAGCTTTCTTT.